Listed below are T cell receptor beta chains from one sample, sequenced in a study of cytomegalovirus exposure and HLA in healthy donors. The protocol was immunoSEQ multiplex PCR, while the TCRdb copy is restricted to in-frame clones and leaves out a portion. The sample yields about 140,000 clones, about 75% seen once. Sequenced: PBMCs. These receptors originate from a man aged 18 to 30 in good health and CMV-seronegative. Each CDR3 is given with its conserved first and last residue. D genes are given only for firm matches. Rows give clone size only sometimes, using once, few, many, or a class for an expanded clone.

d_call	v_call	clone_size	j_call	cdr3_nt	cdr3_aa
TRBD1	TRBV10-3	.	TRBJ2-2	TGTGCCATCAGTGCCGACAGGGGCACCACCGGGGAGCTGTTTTTT	CAISADRGTTGELFF
TRBD1	TRBV18	few	TRBJ2-6	TGTGCCAGCTCACCCGAGGCAGGGGGCAACTCTGGGGCCAACGTCCTGACTTTC	CASSPEAGGNSGANVLTF
.	TRBV19	.	TRBJ2-4	TGTGCCAGTAGTTCCCGGACAGAGAGACTAGCCAAAAACATTCAGTACTTC	CASSSRTERLAKNIQYF
.	TRBV18	.	TRBJ2-3	TGTGCCAGCTCAGTAGGAGCTGCTAGCACAGATACGCAGTATTTT	CASSVGAASTDTQYF
.	TRBV2	.	TRBJ2-7	TGTGCCAGCAGTGAGATTCTGCAGGGCGTCTACGAGCAGTACTTC	CASSEILQGVYEQYF
TRBD1	TRBV7-9	.	TRBJ1-1	TGTGCCAGCAGCTTCGGCACAGGGGGCTTTAACACTGAAGCTTTCTTT	CASSFGTGGFNTEAFF
TRBD1	TRBV19	.	TRBJ2-5	TGTGCCAGTAGTAACAGGGGAGAGACCCAGTACTTC	CASSNRGETQYF
TRBD2	TRBV2	.	TRBJ2-1	TGTGCCAGCAGGGGACTAGCGGGTAACAATGAGCAGTTCTTC	CASRGLAGNNEQFF
.	TRBV6-5	.	TRBJ1-3	TGTGCCAGCCGACAGTACCTCTCTGGAAACACCATATATTTT	CASRQYLSGNTIYF
.	TRBV2	.	TRBJ2-5	TGTGCCAGCAGGGGGGCTAGCGGACGAACGGAGACCCAGTACTTC	CASRGASGRTETQYF
.	TRBV5-1	.	TRBJ1-4	TGCGCCAGCAGCTCTGGGGCTCAGGGGTTATCGGAAAAACTGTTTTTT	CASSSGAQGLSEKLFF
TRBD1	TRBV6-4	.	TRBJ1-4	TGTGCCACAGAAGTCACCGGGACAGGGGGCGAAAAACTGTTTTTT	CATEVTGTGGEKLFF
.	TRBV29-1	.	TRBJ2-1	TGCAGCGTTGCGGCGGTAAGAACACCGAACAATGAGCAGTTCTTC	CSVAAVRTPNNEQFF
.	TRBV19	.	TRBJ1-4	TGTGCCAGTAGGACCGGGACTGGGAATGAAAAACTGTTTTTT	CASRTGTGNEKLFF
TRBD1	TRBV29-1	.	TRBJ1-1	TGCAGCGCAAAAAGACAGGGGCTCACTGAAGCTTTCTTT	CSAKRQGLTEAFF
TRBD1	TRBV28	once	TRBJ2-5	TGTGCCAGCAGTTTCCCCAGGGGGCCTAAGACCCAGTACTTC	CASSFPRGPKTQYF
TRBD1	TRBV7-6	.	TRBJ2-7	TGTGCCAGCAGCCCCGGCCGAAGAGACAGGGACCTATCCTACGAGCAGTACTTC	CASSPGRRDRDLSYEQYF
.	TRBV28	.	TRBJ2-1	TGTGCCAGCAGTTTCCCACAGGGAAATTACAATGAGCAGTTCTTC	CASSFPQGNYNEQFF
.	TRBV9	.	TRBJ2-6	TGTGCCAGCAGCGTAGTAGCCCGAGGGGGACCCGGATCCTCTGGGGCCAACGTCCTGACTTTC	CASSVVARGGPGSSGANVLTF
TRBD1	TRBV5-4	.	TRBJ2-5	TGTGCCAGCAGCCCGGGACAGGGCAACCAAGAGACCCAGTACTTC	CASSPGQGNQETQYF
.	TRBV4-1	.	TRBJ2-1	TGCGCCAGCAGCCAAGGAGGACAGGAGCAGTTCTTC	CASSQGGQEQFF
.	TRBV10-2	.	TRBJ2-7	TGCGCCAGCAGTGAGTCCAGGGGACCAACCTACGAGCAGTACTTC	CASSESRGPTYEQYF
TRBD2	TRBV19	.	TRBJ2-3	TGTGCCAGTAGACAGGGGACTAGCGGGACAGATACGCAGTATTTT	CASRQGTSGTDTQYF
.	TRBV2	.	TRBJ1-1	TGTGCCAGCAGTGTCGCCAGAATGAACACTGAAGCTTTCTTT	CASSVARMNTEAFF
.	TRBV6-6	.	TRBJ2-1	TGTGCCAGCAGTTACGCGGGGAGCTACAATGAGCAGTTCTTC	CASSYAGSYNEQFF
.	TRBV5-4	.	TRBJ1-4	TGTGCCAGCAGCTACCCGGGAGACCGGGAAAAACTGTTTTTT	CASSYPGDREKLFF
.	TRBV5-8	.	TRBJ1-1	TGTGCCAGCAGCTTGAGGCGTTCGGGATACACTGAAGCTTTCTTT	CASSLRRSGYTEAFF
TRBD2	TRBV27	few	TRBJ2-2	TGTGCCAGCAGTCCACCACCGACTAGCCCGTTGTCAGGGGAGCTGTTTTTT	CASSPPPTSPLSGELFF
.	TRBV25-1	.	TRBJ1-4	TGTGCCAGCAGTGAATATCAGGGGTCCAAAGATGAAAAACTGTTTTTT	CASSEYQGSKDEKLFF
.	TRBV30	.	TRBJ1-4	TGTGCCTGGGGGCGTCCACTCGCAGGTGAAAAACTGTTTTTT	CAWGRPLAGEKLFF
TRBD2	TRBV10-1	.	TRBJ2-3	TGCGCCAGCAGTCAGACTAGCGGGGAGCAGTATTTT	CASSQTSGEQYF
TRBD1	TRBV29-1	.	TRBJ2-7	TGCAGCGTTGCCTGGACAGGGTCGTCCTACGAGCAGTACTTC	CSVAWTGSSYEQYF
.	TRBV1	few	TRBJ2-1	TGCACCAGCGGGGGGACCGGGACCTCCTTAAAATACTCCTACAATGAGCAGTTCTTC	CTSGGTGTSLKYSYNEQFF
.	TRBV18	.	TRBJ1-2	TGTGCCAGCTCACCCTTGAAACAGAACTATGGCTACACCTTC	CASSPLKQNYGYTF
.	TRBV28	.	TRBJ2-5	TGTGCCAGCAGTTTTCTTGACCCGGGAAAAGAGACCCAGTACTTC	CASSFLDPGKETQYF